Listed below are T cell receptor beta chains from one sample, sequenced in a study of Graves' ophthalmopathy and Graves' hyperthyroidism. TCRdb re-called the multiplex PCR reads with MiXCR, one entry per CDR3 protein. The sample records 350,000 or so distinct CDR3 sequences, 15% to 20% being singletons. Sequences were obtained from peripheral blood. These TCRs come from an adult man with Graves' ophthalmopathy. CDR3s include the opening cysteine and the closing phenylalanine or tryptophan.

cdr3_aa: CSAGHPGQGTKNIQYF; v_call: TRBV20-1
cdr3_aa: CSVEQGARSTEAFF; v_call: TRBV29-1
cdr3_aa: CATSRALFPNNQPQHF; v_call: TRBV15
cdr3_aa: CASSIKRGQETQYF; v_call: TRBV25-1
cdr3_aa: CASRARGTEAFF; v_call: TRBV12-3/TRBV12-4
cdr3_aa: CASSQDSGYEQYF; v_call: TRBV4-3
cdr3_aa: CASSILAGKAYEQYF; v_call: TRBV7-2
cdr3_aa: CSAPRQGAIKNIQYF; v_call: TRBV20-1
cdr3_aa: CAISESRQVSYGYTF; v_call: TRBV10-3
cdr3_aa: CASSRRPGQTSYEQYF; v_call: TRBV7-8
cdr3_aa: CASSYRRGWNTEAFF; v_call: TRBV11-1
cdr3_aa: CASRKTAPHSPLHF; v_call: TRBV12-3/TRBV12-4
cdr3_aa: CASSQDWLRRGSTEAFF; v_call: TRBV3-1
cdr3_aa: CASSLKQVRGYTF; v_call: TRBV12-3/TRBV12-4
cdr3_aa: CASSYVSDSYEQYF; v_call: TRBV6-2/TRBV6-3
cdr3_aa: CASSRGTAPTEAFF; v_call: TRBV6-5
cdr3_aa: CASNEAWEALYRGYTF; v_call: TRBV6-2/TRBV6-3
cdr3_aa: CASTNTGERYGYTF; v_call: TRBV6-1
cdr3_aa: CAGTRTANTGELFF; v_call: TRBV6-2/TRBV6-3
cdr3_aa: CASSLALSSGTYEQYF; v_call: TRBV11-1
cdr3_aa: CASSLTTGRGYTF; v_call: TRBV6-1
cdr3_aa: CASSTHLTRAEAFF; v_call: TRBV13
cdr3_aa: CAISGHFEQYF; v_call: TRBV10-3
cdr3_aa: CASSLGHPTEAFF; v_call: TRBV11-1
cdr3_aa: CAISESGDLNTEAFF; v_call: TRBV10-3
cdr3_aa: CASSPNPGTEETQYF; v_call: TRBV18